Below, one T cell receptor beta chain is given with its context. The antigen remains undetermined. The data originate from a study of human T cells and chemical hapten exposure. On the study more broadly: Patch tests of 0.01% DPC on the upper back were read at 6 days. Study results and caveats: With regard to DPC sensitization, TCRs above 1 in 1000 frequency did not change.

The time point here: pre-sensitization, week 0. Treatment reported: therapeutic diphenylcyclopropenone sensitization with weekly scalp DPC. The total RNA was obtained from whole blood that was not fractionated. In the authors' methods: A per-sample median of 95,638 TCRs was observed, with counts ranging from roughly 23,224 to 750,000. TCRdb ran MiXCR on the RACE reads and lists one entry per CDR3 protein. It is TCRdb's table, rather than the study itself, that gives the V and J calls and clone size. The sample carries about 260,000 distinct CDR3 sequences, about 9% recorded once. The receptor was derived from a woman in her forties with alopecia areata. Some clones in this sample may be carry-over from other donors' samples. The input for sequencing was whole blood, taken in connection with sensitization to the hapten diphenylcyclopropenone (DPC).

The CDR3 sequence is CASRTGQGIGEQFF. The CDR3 DNA reads TGTGCCAGCAGGACGGGACAGGGGATCGGCGAGCAGTTCTTC. This chain connects TRBV2 to TRBJ2-1; 10 bases match TRBD1. The CDR3 is 14 amino acids. V shed 6 bases, J shed 10 bases, and the junction held 9 bases outside the gene matches. From germline, CDR1 is SNHLY and CDR2 FYNNEI.